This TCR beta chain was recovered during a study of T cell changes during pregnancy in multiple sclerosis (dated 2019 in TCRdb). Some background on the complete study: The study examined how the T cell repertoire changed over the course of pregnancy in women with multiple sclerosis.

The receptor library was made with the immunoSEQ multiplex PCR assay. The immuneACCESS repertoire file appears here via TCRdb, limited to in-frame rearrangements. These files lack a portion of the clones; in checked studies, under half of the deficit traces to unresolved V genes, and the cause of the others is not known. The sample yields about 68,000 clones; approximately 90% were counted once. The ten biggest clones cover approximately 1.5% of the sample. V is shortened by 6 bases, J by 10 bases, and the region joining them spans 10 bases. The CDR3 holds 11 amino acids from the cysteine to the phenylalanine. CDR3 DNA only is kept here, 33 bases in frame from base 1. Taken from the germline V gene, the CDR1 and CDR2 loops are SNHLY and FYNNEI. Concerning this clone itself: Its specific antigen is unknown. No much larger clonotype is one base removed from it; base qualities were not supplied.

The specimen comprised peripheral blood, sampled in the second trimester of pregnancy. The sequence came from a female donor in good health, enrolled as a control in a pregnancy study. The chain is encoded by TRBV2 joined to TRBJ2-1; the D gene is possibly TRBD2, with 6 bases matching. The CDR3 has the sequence CASRGLAEQFF. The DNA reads TGTGCCAGCAGAGGTCTAGCGGAGCAGTTCTTC.